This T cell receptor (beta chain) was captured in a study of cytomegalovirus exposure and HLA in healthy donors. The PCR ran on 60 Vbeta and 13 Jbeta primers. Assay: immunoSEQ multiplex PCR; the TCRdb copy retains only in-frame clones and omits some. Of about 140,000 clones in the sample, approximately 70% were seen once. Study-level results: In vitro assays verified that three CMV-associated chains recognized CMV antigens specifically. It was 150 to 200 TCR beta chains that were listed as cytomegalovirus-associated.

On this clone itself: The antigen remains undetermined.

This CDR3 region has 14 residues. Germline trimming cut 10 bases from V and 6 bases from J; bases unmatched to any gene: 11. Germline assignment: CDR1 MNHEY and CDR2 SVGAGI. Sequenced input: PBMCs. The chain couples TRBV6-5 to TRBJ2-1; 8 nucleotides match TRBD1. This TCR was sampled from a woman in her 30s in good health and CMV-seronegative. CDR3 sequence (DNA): TGTGCCACCAAAGCAGGACAGGGTAGCAATGAGCAGTTCTTC. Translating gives CATKAGQGSNEQFF.